The 11 T cell receptor beta chains below come from one sample, sequenced in a study of T cell repertoires in cytomegalovirus infection. These TCRs are of unknown antigen specificity. Each CDR3 protein is one row after TCRdb ran MiXCR on the reads. The repertoire holds 80,000 to 90,000 distinct CDR3 sequences, with around half as singletons. The input for sequencing was CD8+ T cells from cultured PBMCs, taken from culture after CMV antigen stimulation. The receptors shown here come from a human donor in good health (CMV status not recorded). Some clones in this sample may be carry-over from other donors' samples.

This clonotype was counted only a few times. V usage is TRBV7-3 and J usage is TRBJ2-7, with D perhaps TRBD2 (6 bases). CDR1 and CDR2 from the germline V gene are SGHTA and FQGTGA. The CDR3 extends over 14 amino acids. Trimming cost V 5 bases and J 2 bases, with 13 bases left between them. The CDR3, as DNA: TGTGCCAGCAGCCCAGACGGGGGTCCCTACGAGCAGTACTTC. Its protein is CASSPDGGPYEQYF.

The chain carries TRBV29-1 and TRBJ2-7; D may match TRBD1 or TRBD2 (5 bases each). This CDR3 has 13 amino acids. Looked up from germline, CDR1 is SQVTM and CDR2 is ANQGSEA. The V gene lost 7 bases and the J gene lost 3 bases, with 16 bases spanning the gap. The CDR3 bases are TGCAGCGCTTTCCGGGACGGAAGCTACGAGCAGTACTTC. This sequence encodes CSAFRDGSYEQYF.

J is TRBJ2-7 and V is TRBV7-2, with 8 bases aligning to TRBD2. The CDR3 is 14 residues long. Germline assignment: CDR1 SGHTA and CDR2 FQGNSA. Trimming removed 5 bases from V and 2 bases from J; junction bases left unmatched: 5. The CDR3 DNA is TGTGCCAGCAGCCAAGCGGGAGTGGCCTACGAGCAGTACTTC. Protein product: CASSQAGVAYEQYF. Filled out from reference TRBV7-2 and TRBJ2-7, the complete variable domain reads GAGVSQSPSNKVTEKGKDVELRCDPISGHTALYWYRQSLGQGLEFLIYFQGNSAPDKSGLPSDRFSAERTGGSVSTLTIQRTQQEDSAVYLCASSQAGVAYEQYFGPGTRLTVT.

This chain uses TRBV19 with TRBJ2-5, with 8 positions matching TRBD1. Looked up from germline, CDR1 is LNHDA and CDR2 is SQIVND (reference sequence). The CDR3 covers 16 residues. Trimming took 1 base from V and 1 from J; bases not matched to a gene: 5. This chain's CDR3 is CASSIGGDRFQETQYF. The DNA for the CDR3 is TGTGCCAGTAGTATAGGAGGGGACAGGTTCCAAGAGACCCAGTACTTC.

The V gene is TRBV7-3, the J gene TRBJ2-5, with D unresolved. The CDR3 length is 14 residues. V lost 3 bases and J 0 bases, leaving 8 bases between the germline ends. Germline V lookup: CDR1 SGHTA, CDR2 FQGTGA. CDR3 loop: CASSLNGYQETQYF. Here the CDR3 DNA reads TGTGCCAGCAGCTTGAATGGGTACCAAGAGACCCAGTACTTC.

Points on this clonotype: At one boundary the junction diverges from the germline segment, which might be a read error. The V gene is TRBV7-6, the J gene TRBJ1-2; a possible D gene is TRBD1 (6 bases). The CDR3 extends over 15 amino acids. From germline, CDR1 is SGHVS and CDR2 FNYEAQ. The CDR3 protein is CASSPPEGGVYGFTF. The DNA of the CDR3 is TGTGCCAGCAGCCCCCCGGAGGGGGGCGTCTATGGCTTCACCTTC.

In its sample, this clonotype was seen a few times. The chain joins TRBV11-2 to TRBJ2-7; 9 nucleotides agree with TRBD1. The germline V gene encodes CDR1 SGHAT and CDR2 FQNNGV. The ends lost 2 bases at V and 2 bases at J; junction bases unmatched: 4. The CDR3 has 15 residues. The DNA of the CDR3 is TGTGCCAGCAGCTTACAAGGGACAGGGACCTACGAGCAGTACTTC. This translates into CASSLQGTGTYEQYF.

This clonotype was counted many times. V usage is TRBV7-6 and J usage is TRBJ2-1; D perhaps matches TRBD1 (7 bases). V was pared by 5 bases and J by 0 bases, with 20 bases between. CDR1 is SGHVS and CDR2 is FNYEAQ in the germline V gene. The CDR3 runs 18 residues. For the CDR3, the DNA is TGTGCCAGCAGCCCGAGGACAGGAGTCGGGGGCTCCTACAATGAGCAGTTCTTC. Its protein product is CASSPRTGVGGSYNEQFF.

The V call is TRBV6-5, the J call TRBJ2-5, with TRBD1 matching 8 bases. The CDR3 covers 16 residues. Per the germline V gene, CDR1 is MNHEY and CDR2 is SVGAGI. Trimming cost V 0 bases and J 0 bases; bases outside gene matches: 3. CDR3 protein: CASSYSQTGDQETQYF. As DNA, the CDR3 is TGTGCCAGCAGTTACTCCCAGACAGGGGACCAAGAGACCCAGTACTTC.

The chain recombines TRBV10-3 with TRBJ1-1; D is unresolved. Germline CDR1 is ENHRY and CDR2 is SYGVKD. Trimming removed 1 base from V and 1 base from J, with 4 bases in between. This CDR3 is built from 13 residues. The CDR3 DNA reads TGTGCCATCAGTGAGTTGCGGAACACTGAAGCTTTCTTT. Translating it yields CAISELRNTEAFF.

J is TRBJ2-5 and V is TRBV9, with 9 positions matching TRBD1. V dropped 6 bases and J dropped 4; count of bases not matched to a gene: 10. The CDR3 consists of 15 residues. Germline V gene sequence: CDR1 SGDLS, CDR2 YYNGEE. The CDR3 DNA follows: TGTGCCAGCAACCGAGAAGGGGACAGGGTAGAGACCCAGTACTTC. Its translation: CASNREGDRVETQYF. Combining the CDR3 with reference TRBV9 and TRBJ2-5 gives the whole variable domain DSGVTQTPKHLITATGQRVTLRCSPRSGDLSVYWYQQSLDQGLQFLIQYYNGEERAKGNILERFSAQQFPDLHSELNLSSLELGDSALYFCASNREGDRVETQYFGPGTRLLVL.